The entry below describes one T cell receptor (beta chain). Its antigen is not known. Germline loops: CDR1 SEHNR, CDR2 FQNEAQ (reference sequence). The CDR3 sequence is 14 residues long. Trimming stripped 2 bases from V and 2 bases from J, with 10 bases between. This record comes from a study of response to subunit inactivated influenza vaccine. Study-wide points: With each seasonal influenza vaccination, the authors suggested, few new T cells are recruited.

MiXCR, applied by TCRdb to the RT-PCR reads, yields one record per CDR3 protein. The table shows approximately 170,000 distinct CDR3 sequences, with less than 15% occurring only once. The sample also formed part of further work on T cells expressing NK-cell markers. That paper states: As the method of synthesis, 5'RACE template switching with UMIs yielded TCR beta cDNA. It was sorted CD3+CD56-NKG2C+, CD3+CD56+NKG2C- and CD3+CD56+NKG2C+ T cells that provided the TCR beta repertoires.

The clonotype comes from a man aged 45-65 years who received an inactivated influenza vaccine. Here the sequenced sample was CD8+ T cells sorted from PBMCs, taken about 11 days after vaccination. The chain links TRBV7-9 to TRBJ2-7; the D gene is possibly TRBD1 (5 bases). The CDR3 DNA sequence: TGTGCCAGCAGCTTACTCCCCAGGGCCTACGAGCAGTACTTC. Residues: CASSLLPRAYEQYF.